These 29 T cell receptor beta chains came from one sample sequenced in a study of radiation and T cells in renal cell carcinoma. The protocol was immunoSEQ multiplex PCR, while the TCRdb copy is restricted to in-frame clones and leaves out a portion. The sample includes around 160,000 clones, about nine tenths of them seen just once. The time point here: baseline pretreatment blood. The treatment is: 15 Gy SBRT to primary tumor, nephrectomy 4 weeks later. This material consisted of blood, taken from a patient whose treatment included radiotherapy and nephrectomy. Every receptor here comes from a woman aged 70-85 years with renal cell carcinoma.

This clone showed up just a few times. V is TRBV29-1 and J is TRBJ1-1; the D is unclear. Germline CDR1 SQVTM, CDR2 ANQGSEA. Between the trimmed V and J ends, which lost 3 bases and 3 bases, there was a span of 14 bases. The CDR3 spans 14 residues. The CDR3 here is CSVDSFRWDTEAFF. CDR3 in DNA: TGCAGCGTTGACAGTTTCCGGTGGGACACTGAAGCTTTCTTT.

The table lists this clone with a few counts. This chain connects TRBV30 to TRBJ1-4; possible D gene TRBD1, 6 bases. Trimming left V 5 bases short and J 5 bases short, with 12 bases between. This CDR3 comprises 13 residues. Per germline, CDR1 GTSNPN and CDR2 SVGIG (reference sequence). CDR3 in amino acids: CAWGIQGNEKLFF. CDR3 DNA: TGTGCCTGGGGGATTCAGGGGAATGAAAAACTGTTTTTT.

The CDR3 DNA follows: TGTGCCAGCAGTGAAGCGACCCCCTTTGGACAGCCCCAGCATTTT. Residues: CASSEATPFGQPQHF. V and J are TRBV6-1 and TRBJ1-5; no firm D call. Trimming took 0 bases from V and 7 from J, leaving 13 bases between them. CDR3 length: 15 residues. In germline, CDR1 is MNHNS, CDR2 SASEGT.

The V call is TRBV7-2, the J call TRBJ2-7; TRBD1 might be the D (5 bases). Trimming shortened V by 3 bases and J by 6 bases, and 18 bases separated the two germline ends. This CDR3 comprises 15 residues. Per the germline V gene, CDR1 is SGHTA and CDR2 is FQGNSA. This CDR3 reads CASSLGQGWGSEQYF. The CDR3 DNA reads TGTGCCAGCAGCTTGGGGCAGGGATGGGGATCCGAGCAGTACTTC.

This chain connects TRBV11-2 to TRBJ2-5; 9 bases agree with TRBD2. V trimming: 1 base; J trimming: 2 bases; junction bases outside the gene matches: 2. Germline assignment: CDR1 SGHAT and CDR2 FQNNGV. The length of the CDR3 is 15 residues. For the CDR3, the DNA is TGTGCCAGCAGCTTAGGACTAGCGGTTCAAGAGACCCAGTACTTC. Its protein product is CASSLGLAVQETQYF.

The J gene is TRBJ2-1, the V gene TRBV7-3; D ambiguous. This CDR3 has 13 amino acids. V dropped 3 bases and J dropped 8 bases, with 11 bases sitting between them. The germline V gene has CDR1 SGHTA and CDR2 FQGTGA. The CDR3 spells CASSLSGMDEQFF. The DNA for the CDR3 is TGTGCCAGCAGCTTGTCTGGGATGGATGAGCAGTTCTTC.

DNA of the CDR3: TGCGCCAGCAGCCTAGGACAGGGGACGGGTCAGCCCCAGCATTTT. Protein: CASSLGQGTGQPQHF. The chain uses TRBV4-1 and TRBJ1-5; 9 nucleotides align to TRBD1. CDR1 MGHRA and CDR2 YSYEKL come from the germline V gene. V gave up 4 bases and J gave up 6 bases; unmatched junction bases: 7. The length of the CDR3 is 15 residues.

To note about this clone: Other DNA sequences in the same sample also yield this CDR3. The V and J genes are TRBV6-5 and TRBJ2-3; D possibly corresponds to TRBD1 (6 bases). The CDR3 sequence is 14 residues long. V shed 6 bases and J shed 5 bases, with 15 bases lying between them. Germline V CDR1 and CDR2: MNHEY, SVGAGI. In nucleotides, the CDR3 is TGTGCCAGCAGCTACGCGCAGGGGAAAGATACGCAGTATTTT. Its translation: CASSYAQGKDTQYF.

This clone was observed a single time. This chain joins TRBV11-3 and TRBJ2-1; 10 bases line up with TRBD2. This CDR3 has 15 residues. Germline CDR1 and CDR2: SGHNT and YENEEA. The V and J ends lost 5 bases and 7 bases, in that order; junction bases with no gene match: 8. The CDR3 nucleotides read TGTGCCAGCAGCCGCGGAGCGGGGGGGCCAAATGAGCAGTTCTTC. As protein: CASSRGAGGPNEQFF. Full variable domain (rest looked up from reference TRBV11-3 and TRBJ2-1): EAGVVQSPRYKIIEKKQPVAFWCNPISGHNTLYWYLQNLGQGPELLIRYENEEAVDDSQLPKDRFSAERLKGVDSTLKIQPAELGDSAVYLCASSRGAGGPNEQFFGPGTRLTVL.

Turning to this clone: This sample also contains other DNA sequences that code for the same CDR3. The V and J genes are TRBV30 and TRBJ2-2; D remains unclear. The CDR3 consists of 14 residues. With 0 bases removed from V and 0 bases from J, the gap between germline ends came to 5 bases. Per the germline V gene, CDR1 is GTSNPN and CDR2 is SVGIG (reference sequence). The CDR3 nucleotides read TGTGCCTGGAGTGTATTTGCGAACACCGGGGAGCTGTTTTTT. This gives the protein CAWSVFANTGELFF. Combining the CDR3 with reference TRBV30 and TRBJ2-2 gives the whole variable domain SQTIHQWPATLVQPVGSPLSLECTVEGTSNPNLYWYRQAAGRGLQLLFYSVGIGQISSEVPQNLSASRPQDRQFILSSKKLLLSDSGFYLCAWSVFANTGELFFGEGSRLTVL.

This clone was counted only a few times. The V call is TRBV5-6, the J call TRBJ1-5; D is ambiguous. This CDR3 comprises 12 residues. Deletions cut 5 bases from V and 3 bases from J, with 6 bases between. CDR1 and CDR2 (germline): SGHDT, YYEEEE. The CDR3 DNA is TGTGCCAGCAGTTTGATCAATCAGCCCCAGCATTTT. This codes for CASSLINQPQHF.

The genes are TRBV7-9 and TRBJ1-5; D is ambiguous. Germline CDR1 and CDR2: SEHNR and FQNEAQ (reference sequence). V was cut by 5 bases and J by 5 bases, with 13 bases left in between. The CDR3 contains 14 residues. CDR3 loop: CASSPLDTYQPQHF. The CDR3 coding sequence is TGTGCCAGCAGCCCACTTGACACTTATCAGCCCCAGCATTTT.

The chain combines TRBV6-6 with TRBJ2-1; no clear D gene. The germline V gene encodes CDR1 MNHNY and CDR2 SVGAGI (reference sequence). The CDR3 is 16 residues long. V was trimmed by 2 bases and J by 9 bases, leaving 20 bases between them. The CDR3 loop reads CASSYPPGRTTGEQFF. CDR3 nucleotides: TGTGCCAGCAGTTACCCCCCTGGTAGGACCACGGGTGAGCAGTTCTTC.

The genes are TRBV5-1 and TRBJ2-3; TRBD2 matches 9 bases. V lost 5 bases to trimming and J lost 6 bases; unmatched junction nucleotides: 16. This CDR3 is built from 17 residues. Germline CDR1 and CDR2: SGHRS and YFSETQ. CDR3 region: CASSSRSSGGRGDTQYF. Here the CDR3 DNA reads TGCGCCAGCAGTTCAAGGAGTAGCGGGGGCCGGGGGGATACGCAGTATTTT.

V is TRBV7-8 and J is TRBJ2-1; the match to TRBD1 covers 8 bases. V trimming: 5 bases; J trimming: 3 bases; junction bases outside the gene matches: 6. CDR1 is SGHVS and CDR2 is FQNEAQ in the germline V gene. The CDR3 loop spans 15 amino acids. CDR3 in amino acids: CASSPSDRVYNEQFF. CDR3 DNA: TGTGCCAGCAGCCCGTCGGACAGGGTCTACAATGAGCAGTTCTTC.

V and J are TRBV27 and TRBJ2-7; possibly TRBD2 for D (6 bases). The CDR3 is 14 residues long. Germline lookup yields CDR1 MNHEY and CDR2 SMNVEV (reference sequence). The V and J ends lost 6 bases and 3 bases respectively, with 15 bases between them. CDR3 bases: TGTGCCAGCAGGCCCGGGGGAATATACTACGAGCAGTACTTC. Translating it yields CASRPGGIYYEQYF.

This chain links TRBV25-1 with TRBJ1-3, with no clear D. Per germline, CDR1 MGHDK and CDR2 SYGVNS. The V gene lost 2 bases and the J gene lost 1 base, with 3 bases spanning the gap. The CDR3 consists of 13 residues. DNA of the CDR3: TGTGCCAGCAGTGAAGGTTCTGGAAACACCATATATTTT. Translation: CASSEGSGNTIYF.

CDR3 nucleotide sequence: TGCGCCAGCAGCTTGGCGGCAGGGGGATCAGAGACCCAGTACTTC. Residues: CASSLAAGGSETQYF. This chain links TRBV5-1 with TRBJ2-5; TRBD1 matches at 7 bases. The CDR3 length is 15 residues. Trimming took 0 bases from V and 4 from J; bases not matched to a gene: 6. CDR1 and CDR2 from the germline V gene are SGHRS and YFSETQ.

V is TRBV5-6 and J is TRBJ2-1; 12 nucleotides line up with TRBD1. J was trimmed by 5 bases and V by 3 bases; bases with no gene match: 12. The CDR3 sequence is 18 residues long. Germline assignment: CDR1 SGHDT and CDR2 YYEEEE. Written as DNA, the CDR3 is TGTGCCAGCAGCTCCCGGGACAGGGGGCTTTTTCAACACAATGAGCAGTTCTTC. It codes for CASSSRDRGLFQHNEQFF.

V usage is TRBV30 and J usage is TRBJ1-6, with 10 positions matching TRBD1. From germline, CDR1 is GTSNPN and CDR2 SVGIG (reference sequence). V trimming: 0 bases; J trimming: 7 bases; junction bases outside the gene matches: 6. The CDR3 contains 16 residues. CDR3 bases: TGTGCCTGGAGTGTACTCGCGGGACAGGGGAATTCACCCCTCCACTTT. This sequence encodes CAWSVLAGQGNSPLHF.

The V and J genes are TRBV5-1 and TRBJ2-3, with D possibly matching TRBD1 (6 bases). Germline V lookup: CDR1 SGHRS, CDR2 YFSETQ. V dropped 0 bases and J dropped 4 bases, with 18 bases sitting between them. The CDR3 extends over 17 amino acids. In nucleotides, the CDR3 is TGCGCCAGCAGCTTGGCCAAGGGACACAATATCGCAGATACGCAGTATTTT. As protein: CASSLAKGHNIADTQYF. Based on the CDR3 plus reference TRBV5-1 and TRBJ2-3, the full variable domain is KAGVTQTPRYLIKTRGQQVTLSCSPISGHRSVSWYQQTPGQGLQFLFEYFSETQRNKGNFPGRFSGRQFSNSRSEMNVSTLELGDSALYLCASSLAKGHNIADTQYFGPGTRLTVL.

The chain links TRBV19 to TRBJ1-5; no clear D. In germline, CDR1 is LNHDA, CDR2 SQIVND (reference sequence). With 4 bases removed from V and 9 bases from J, the gap between germline ends came to 13 bases. The length of the CDR3 is 13 residues. CDR3 loop: CASSSFRGSPQHF. In nucleotides, the CDR3 is TGTGCCAGTAGTAGCTTTCGAGGTTCGCCCCAGCATTTT.

The chain links TRBV9 to TRBJ2-7; D not resolved. Germline CDR1 and CDR2: SGDLS and YYNGEE. V gave up 4 bases and J gave up 0 bases, with 5 bases separating them. The CDR3 extends over 12 amino acids. CDR3 nucleotide sequence: TGTGCCAGCAGCCGTTTCTCCTACGAGCAGTACTTC. It translates to CASSRFSYEQYF.

The rearrangement uses TRBV27 and TRBJ1-1; tentatively, D is TRBD1 (6 bases). CDR3 length: 14 amino acids. V was trimmed by 5 bases and J by 3 bases, leaving 13 bases between them. Germline loops: CDR1 MNHEY, CDR2 SMNVEV (reference sequence). The CDR3 reads CASSPEGGYTEAFF. CDR3 bases: TGTGCCAGCAGTCCCGAGGGGGGGTACACTGAAGCTTTCTTT.

This clone was found a few times. This chain links TRBV30 with TRBJ1-6; TRBD1 is a possible D gene (5 bases). Germline V CDR1 and CDR2: GTSNPN, SVGIG (reference sequence). Trimming removed 7 bases at V and 5 bases at J, with 15 bases between. The CDR3 contains 14 residues. The CDR3 DNA follows: TGTGCCTCAGCAGGGAAGCAGGATAATTCACCCCTCCACTTT. Translated, it gives CASAGKQDNSPLHF.

The V gene is TRBV19, the J gene TRBJ1-5; D perhaps matches TRBD1 (5 bases). The CDR3 consists of 14 residues. CDR1 and CDR2 from the germline V gene are LNHDA and SQIVND (reference sequence). V lost 3 bases and J 5 bases, leaving 11 bases between the germline ends. CDR3 protein: CASSMQGPHQPQHF. CDR3 nucleotide sequence: TGTGCCAGTAGTATGCAGGGTCCACATCAGCCCCAGCATTTT.

This sequence joins TRBV7-2 and TRBJ1-5; D not certain. CDR3 length equals 13 residues. In germline, CDR1 is SGHTA, CDR2 FQGNSA. The germline V and J ends were trimmed by 5 bases and 7 bases, with 12 bases remaining between them. The CDR3 nucleotides read TGTGCCAGCAGCGTAACTTTACCACAGCCCCAGCATTTT. Encoded protein: CASSVTLPQPQHF.

The chain is built from TRBV5-1 and TRBJ2-7; no clear D gene. Germline assignment: CDR1 SGHRS and CDR2 YFSETQ. V was cut by 4 bases and J by 6 bases, with 17 bases left in between. The CDR3 length is 14 residues. The CDR3 region is CASSPLTEKGEQYF. CDR3 nucleotides: TGCGCCAGCAGCCCGCTGACCGAGAAGGGCGAGCAGTACTTC.

In the case of this clone: At one of its ends the junction is not consistent with the germline gene, which may arise from a read error. The rearrangement joins TRBV7-7 to TRBJ1-2, with 7 bases matching TRBD1. The CDR3 contains 16 residues. From germline, CDR1 is SSHAT and CDR2 FNYEAQ (reference sequence). The CDR3 is CASSLAGGLPNYGYTF. In nucleotides, the CDR3 is TGTGCTAGCAGCTTAGCAGGGGGGCTGCCTAACTATGGCTACACCTTC.